This T cell receptor beta chain was sequenced in a study of T-cell memory formation after mild COVID-19. From the 5' RACE reads, TCRdb called clonotypes with MiXCR, one entry per CDR3 protein. The sample lists 470,000 or so distinct CDR3 sequences, around 27% occurring once. There are a few counts of this clonotype. V was pared by 3 bases and J by 6 bases, with 7 bases of the junction left unmatched. Germline V CDR1 and CDR2: LNHDA, SQIVND (reference sequence). This CDR3 region has 16 residues. Specimen: PBMCs or a T cell subset sorted from them (not recorded which). This chain connects TRBV19 to TRBJ2-2, with 10 bases fitting TRBD1. The TCR was taken from an adult woman who had mild COVID-19 (a few samples of this study predate the infection). Cell type and time point are not known. The CDR3 DNA reads TGTGCCAGTAGTATCTTCGGGACAGGGGTGGCCGGGGAGCTGTTTTTT. The encoded protein is CASSIFGTGVAGELFF.